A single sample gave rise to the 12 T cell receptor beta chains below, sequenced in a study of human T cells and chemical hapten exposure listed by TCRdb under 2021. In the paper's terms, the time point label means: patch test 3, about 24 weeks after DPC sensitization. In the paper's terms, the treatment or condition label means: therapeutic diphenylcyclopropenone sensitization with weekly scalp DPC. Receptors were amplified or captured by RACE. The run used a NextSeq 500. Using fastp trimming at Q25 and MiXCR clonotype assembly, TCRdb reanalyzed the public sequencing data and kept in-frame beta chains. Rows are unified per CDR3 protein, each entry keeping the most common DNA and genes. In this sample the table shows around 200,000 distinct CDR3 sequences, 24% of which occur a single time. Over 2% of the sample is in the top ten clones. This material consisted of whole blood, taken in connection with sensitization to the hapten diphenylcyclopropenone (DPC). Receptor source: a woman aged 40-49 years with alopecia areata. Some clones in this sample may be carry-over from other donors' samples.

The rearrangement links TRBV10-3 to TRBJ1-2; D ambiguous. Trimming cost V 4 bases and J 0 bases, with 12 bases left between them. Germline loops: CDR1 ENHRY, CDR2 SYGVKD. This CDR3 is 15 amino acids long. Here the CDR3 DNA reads TGTGCCATCAGTGGAAGCCGCCCCACTAACTATGGCTACACCTTC. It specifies CAISGSRPTNYGYTF.

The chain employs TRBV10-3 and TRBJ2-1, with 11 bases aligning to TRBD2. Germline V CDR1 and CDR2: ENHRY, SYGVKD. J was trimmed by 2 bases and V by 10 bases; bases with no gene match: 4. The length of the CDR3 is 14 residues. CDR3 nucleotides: TGTGCCACCCTACTAGCGGGAGCCTACAATGAGCAGTTCTTC. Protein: CATLLAGAYNEQFF.

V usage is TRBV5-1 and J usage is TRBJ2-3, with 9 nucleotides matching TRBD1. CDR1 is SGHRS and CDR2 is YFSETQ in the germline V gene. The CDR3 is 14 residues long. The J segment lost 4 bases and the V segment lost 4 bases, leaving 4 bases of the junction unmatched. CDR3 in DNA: TGCGCCAGCAGCGCGGGACAGGGCCCAGATACGCAGTATTTT. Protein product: CASSAGQGPDTQYF.

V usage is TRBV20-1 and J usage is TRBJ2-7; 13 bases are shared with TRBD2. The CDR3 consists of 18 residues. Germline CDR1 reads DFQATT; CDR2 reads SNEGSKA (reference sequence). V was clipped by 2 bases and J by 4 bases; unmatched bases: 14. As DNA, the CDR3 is TGCAGTGCTAGAACGACTAGACTAGCGGGAGGTACAGGATACGAGCAGTACTTC. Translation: CSARTTRLAGGTGYEQYF.

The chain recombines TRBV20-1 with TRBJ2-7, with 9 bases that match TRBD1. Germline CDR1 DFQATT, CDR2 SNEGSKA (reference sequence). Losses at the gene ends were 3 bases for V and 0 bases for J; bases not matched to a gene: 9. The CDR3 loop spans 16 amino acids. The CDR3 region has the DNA TGCAGTGCTAGTGGACAGGGGAGGTTTGGCTCCTACGAGCAGTACTTC. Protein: CSASGQGRFGSYEQYF.

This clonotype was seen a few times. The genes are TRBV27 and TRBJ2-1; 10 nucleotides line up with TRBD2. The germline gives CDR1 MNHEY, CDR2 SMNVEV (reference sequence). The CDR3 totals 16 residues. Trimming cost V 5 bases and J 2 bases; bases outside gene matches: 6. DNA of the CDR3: TGTGCCAGCAGTCCACTAGCGGGAAGTGCCTACAATGAGCAGTTCTTC. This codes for CASSPLAGSAYNEQFF.

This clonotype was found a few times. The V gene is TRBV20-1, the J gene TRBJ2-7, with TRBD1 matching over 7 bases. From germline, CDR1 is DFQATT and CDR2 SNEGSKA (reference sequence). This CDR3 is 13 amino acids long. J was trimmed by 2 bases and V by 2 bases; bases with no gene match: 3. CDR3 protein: CSARSDRAYEQYF. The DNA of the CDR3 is TGCAGTGCTAGATCAGACAGGGCCTACGAGCAGTACTTC.

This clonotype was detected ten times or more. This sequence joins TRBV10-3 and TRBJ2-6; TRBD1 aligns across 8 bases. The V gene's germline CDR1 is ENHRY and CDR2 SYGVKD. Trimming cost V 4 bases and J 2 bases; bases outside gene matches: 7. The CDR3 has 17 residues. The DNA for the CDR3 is TGTGCCATCAGTGTGGGGACAGGCCTCCCTGGGGCCAACGTCCTGACTTTC. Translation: CAISVGTGLPGANVLTF.

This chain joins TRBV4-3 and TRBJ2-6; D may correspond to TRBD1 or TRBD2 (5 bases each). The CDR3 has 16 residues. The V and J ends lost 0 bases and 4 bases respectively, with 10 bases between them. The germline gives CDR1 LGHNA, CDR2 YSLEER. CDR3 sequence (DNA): TGCGCCAGCAGCCAAGATTGGGGGACCGGGGCCAACGTCCTGACTTTC. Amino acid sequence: CASSQDWGTGANVLTF.

The CDR3 spells CASSYFKRARGETQYF. CDR3 bases: TGTGCCAGCAGTTACTTTAAGCGGGCCCGGGGAGAGACCCAGTACTTC. The V call is TRBV6-6, the J call TRBJ2-5; D is perhaps TRBD2 (6 bases). This CDR3 region has 16 residues. CDR1 is MNHNY and CDR2 is SVGAGI in the germline V gene (reference sequence). V was clipped by 1 base and J by 4 bases, with 16 bases between them.

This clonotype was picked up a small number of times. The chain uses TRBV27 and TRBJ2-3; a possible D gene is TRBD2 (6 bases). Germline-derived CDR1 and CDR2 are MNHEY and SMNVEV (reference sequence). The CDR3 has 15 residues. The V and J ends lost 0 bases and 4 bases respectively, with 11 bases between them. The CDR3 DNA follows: TGTGCCAGCAGTTTATCGCTGGCTAGCGCAGATACGCAGTATTTT. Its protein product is CASSLSLASADTQYF.

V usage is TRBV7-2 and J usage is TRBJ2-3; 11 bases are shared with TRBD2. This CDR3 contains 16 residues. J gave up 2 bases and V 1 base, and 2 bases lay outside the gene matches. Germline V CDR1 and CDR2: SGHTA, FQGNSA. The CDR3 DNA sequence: TGTGCCAGCAGCTTAGGACTAGCGGGAACCACAGATACGCAGTATTTT. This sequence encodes CASSLGLAGTTDTQYF. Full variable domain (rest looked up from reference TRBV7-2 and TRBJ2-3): GAGVSQSPSNKVTEKGKDVELRCDPISGHTALYWYRQSLGQGLEFLIYFQGNSAPDKSGLPSDRFSAERTGGSVSTLTIQRTQQEDSAVYLCASSLGLAGTTDTQYFGPGTRLTVL.